These 15 T cell receptor beta chains were all obtained from the same sample, sequenced in a study of response to subunit inactivated influenza vaccine. MiXCR, run by TCRdb on the RT-PCR reads, gives a single entry per CDR3 protein. The sample yields some 640,000 distinct CDR3 sequences, approximately 13% seen once. The sequences come from PBMCs from blood, collected 14 days before vaccination. The receptors shown here come from a man between 50 and 59 years old who received an inactivated influenza vaccine.

This clonotype was seen only a few times. The chain couples TRBV5-1 to TRBJ2-7; D is undetermined. Germline V gene sequence: CDR1 SGHRS, CDR2 YFSETQ. This CDR3 contains 14 residues. V was trimmed by 7 bases and J by 3 bases, leaving 17 bases between them. The CDR3 here is CASQYLPLVYEQYF. The CDR3 DNA follows: TGCGCCAGCCAATATCTACCCCTCGTCTACGAGCAGTACTTC. The full variable domain, rest sourced from reference TRBV5-1 and TRBJ2-7, is KAGVTQTPRYLIKTRGQQVTLSCSPISGHRSVSWYQQTPGQGLQFLFEYFSETQRNKGNFPGRFSGRQFSNSRSEMNVSTLELGDSALYLCASQYLPLVYEQYFGPGTRLTVT.

This clonotype has just a few counts. This chain uses TRBV5-1 with TRBJ2-1; 8 bases align to TRBD1. Trimming took 3 bases from V and 9 from J; bases not matched to a gene: 11. This CDR3 is built from 15 residues. CDR1 is SGHRS, CDR2 YFSETQ, per germline. In nucleotides, the CDR3 is TGCGCCAGCAGCTACGGCCTGGACAGGGCCGTTGAGCAGTTCTTC. This sequence encodes CASSYGLDRAVEQFF.

This clonotype was observed a few times. The CDR3 reads CSARDGGRRTEAFF. CDR3 nucleotides: TGCAGTGCTAGAGATGGGGGGCGGCGGACTGAAGCTTTCTTT. The chain is built from TRBV20-1 and TRBJ1-1; D might be TRBD1 (6 bases). The CDR3 loop spans 14 amino acids. Trimming removed 0 bases from V and 5 bases from J, with 13 bases in between. Germline values: CDR1 DFQATT, CDR2 SNEGSKA (reference sequence).

This clonotype was detected many times. An end of the junction does not agree with germline; a read error may underlie this. This sequence joins TRBV7-7 and TRBJ2-2, with D unresolved. CDR3 length: 15 amino acids. Germline assignment: CDR1 SSHAT and CDR2 FNYEAQ (reference sequence). This CDR3 reads CASSSTPGLIGELFF. The CDR3 DNA reads as TGTGCTAGCAGCTCAACCCCCGGGCTGATCGGGGAGCTGTTTTTT.

This sequence joins TRBV4-2 and TRBJ2-7; D is ambiguous. The CDR3 consists of 13 residues. The V gene's germline CDR1 is LGHNA and CDR2 YNFKEQ. V lost 3 bases and J lost 3, with 9 bases in between. The CDR3 sequence is CASSQLKYYEQYF. In DNA form, the CDR3 reads TGTGCCAGCAGCCAGCTAAAGTACTACGAGCAGTACTTC.

This clonotype occurred a few times. The gene calls are TRBV5-1 and TRBJ2-2, with D unclear. The length of the CDR3 is 14 residues. Trimming took off 3 bases at V and 6 bases at J, with 12 bases between the two ends. Germline V gives CDR1 SGHRS, CDR2 YFSETQ. CDR3 amino acids: CASSSSIPAGELFF. The CDR3 DNA follows: TGCGCCAGCAGCTCCTCAATCCCAGCCGGGGAGCTGTTTTTT.

Regarding this clonotype: It may be a read error: a sequence one base away is much more abundant. This chain connects TRBV29-1 to TRBJ2-7; 8 nucleotides align to TRBD1. V shed 5 bases and J 1 base; nucleotides not matched to a gene: 7. The CDR3 covers 14 residues. Germline lookup yields CDR1 SQVTM and CDR2 ANQGSEA. CDR3 nucleotides: TGCAGCGTTTTGCGACAGGGGACGTCCTACGAGCAGTACTTC. It codes for CSVLRQGTSYEQYF.

Many counts were recorded for this clonotype. V is TRBV12-3 or TRBV12-4 and J is TRBJ2-7; TRBD2 agrees at 7 bases. J gave up 2 bases and V 2 bases, and 6 bases lay outside the gene matches. This CDR3 spans 15 amino acids. CDR3 in amino acids: CASSLSLGGAYEQYF. CDR3 DNA: TGTGCCAGCAGTTTATCTCTTGGGGGGGCCTACGAGCAGTACTTC.

The rearrangement joins TRBV20-1 to TRBJ2-6, with 9 bases identical to TRBD2. Germline lookup yields CDR1 DFQATT and CDR2 SNEGSKA (reference sequence). V gave up 5 bases and J gave up 2 bases; unmatched junction bases: 10. This CDR3 is built from 17 residues. The CDR3 coding sequence is TGCAGTGCTGCTTGGCGGGCGGGAGGGCCTGGGGCCAACGTCCTGACTTTC. The encoded protein is CSAAWRAGGPGANVLTF.

This rearrangement joins TRBV7-2 to TRBJ2-1; D might be TRBD1 or TRBD2, each matching 6 bases. Germline CDR1 is SGHTA and CDR2 is FQGNSA. Trimming shortened V by 3 bases and J by 5 bases, and 14 bases separated the two germline ends. The CDR3 has 15 amino acids. The CDR3 DNA reads TGTGCCAGCAGCTTCAAGGGGGGACCCCACAATGAGCAGTTCTTC. Its protein is CASSFKGGPHNEQFF.

Many counts were recorded for this clonotype. J is TRBJ2-1 and V is TRBV20-1; 7 nucleotides agree with TRBD1. Germline V CDR1 and CDR2: DFQATT, SNEGSKA (reference sequence). CDR3 length equals 15 residues. J was trimmed by 0 bases and V by 6 bases; bases with no gene match: 8. In nucleotides, the CDR3 is TGCAGTGCCCCATCGACAGGGATCTCCTACAATGAGCAGTTCTTC. Translating it yields CSAPSTGISYNEQFF.

This clonotype occurred a few times. The chain links TRBV24-1 to TRBJ2-1, with TRBD2 identical over 13 bases. The CDR3 loop spans 16 amino acids. V lost 4 bases and J lost 6; bases outside the gene matches: 5. CDR1 and CDR2 (germline): KGHDR, SFDVKD. CDR3: CATSDPGTSGTNEQFF. As DNA, the CDR3 is TGTGCCACCAGTGACCCTGGGACTAGCGGGACCAATGAGCAGTTCTTC.

The chain joins TRBV4-2 to TRBJ1-3; 7 nucleotides match TRBD1. V gave up 4 bases and J gave up 0 bases; unmatched junction bases: 3. CDR3 length: 15 amino acids. From germline, CDR1 is LGHNA and CDR2 YNFKEQ. The CDR3 reads CASSPDRTSGNTIYF. In DNA, the CDR3 is TGTGCCAGCAGCCCGGACAGGACCTCTGGAAACACCATATATTTT.

Ten or more counts support this clonotype. This rearrangement joins TRBV7-8 to TRBJ2-7; 7 bases are shared with TRBD1. From germline, CDR1 is SGHVS and CDR2 FQNEAQ. The CDR3 contains 16 residues. V trimming: 4 bases; J trimming: 0 bases; junction bases outside the gene matches: 9. CDR3 nucleotides: TGTGCCAGCAGCTCTAAGGCGGCAGGGGGCTCCTACGAGCAGTACTTC. This encodes CASSSKAAGGSYEQYF.

V gene TRBV28 combines with J gene TRBJ2-5, with D unclear. This CDR3 is 12 amino acids long. The germline gives CDR1 MDHEN, CDR2 SYDVKM. V shed 5 bases and J shed 6 bases, with 10 bases lying between them. CDR3 sequence reads: CASSTSRKTQYF. The CDR3 bases are TGTGCCAGCAGTACCAGCCGGAAGACCCAGTACTTC.